What follows are 30 T cell receptor beta chains derived from one specimen sequenced in a study of blood T cell repertoires in COVID-19. Sequenced by immunoSEQ multiplex PCR; TCRdb stores in-frame clones only, minus some. The sample contains approximately 210,000 clones, about 88% of which appear only once. Sample: peripheral blood. The source of these receptors is a woman in her thirties or forties who had recovered from COVID-19.

The CDR3 DNA reads as TGTGCCAGCAGCTTACTAAGCGGATCCAATGAGCAGTTCTTC. It specifies CASSLLSGSNEQFF. The chain combines TRBV11-2 with TRBJ2-1; a weak D match, TRBD2 (5 bases). Germline values: CDR1 SGHAT, CDR2 FQNNGV. V shed 2 bases and J shed 6 bases, with 11 bases lying between them. This CDR3 has 14 residues.

V is TRBV29-1 and J is TRBJ2-2; 7 nucleotides line up with TRBD2. This CDR3 is 14 amino acids long. The V gene's germline CDR1 is SQVTM and CDR2 ANQGSEA. J was trimmed by 6 bases and V by 5 bases; bases with no gene match: 9. The CDR3 DNA is TGCAGCGTTCAAAGCCAGGGAGGGGCCGGGGAGCTGTTTTTT. It translates to CSVQSQGGAGELFF.

J is TRBJ1-1 and V is TRBV10-3; D possibly corresponds to TRBD1 (6 bases). This CDR3 has 14 amino acids. Germline CDR1 ENHRY, CDR2 SYGVKD. Trimming removed 9 bases from V and 1 base from J, with 15 bases in between. The CDR3 here is CAIQPGHTNTEAFF. The CDR3 DNA sequence: TGTGCCATTCAACCGGGACATACGAACACTGAAGCTTTCTTT.

This chain uses TRBV10-2 with TRBJ2-7; D is possibly TRBD2 (6 bases). The V gene lost 2 bases and the J gene lost 2 bases, with 13 bases spanning the gap. The germline gives CDR1 WSHSY, CDR2 SAAADI. The CDR3 contains 15 residues. CDR3 loop: CASSEPVAATYEQYF. CDR3 DNA sequence: TGCGCCAGCAGTGAGCCGGTAGCGGCCACCTACGAGCAGTACTTC.

The chain employs TRBV28 and TRBJ2-4; 7 nucleotides match TRBD1. The germline gives CDR1 MDHEN, CDR2 SYDVKM. This CDR3 has 19 amino acids. The V segment lost 2 bases and the J segment 0 bases; nucleotides outside the gene matches: 13. The CDR3, as DNA: TGTGCCAGCAGTTTAGTCTCAGGGGGTCAGGGTTTAGCCAAAAACATTCAGTACTTC. Protein: CASSLVSGGQGLAKNIQYF. The complete variable domain, with remaining parts taken from reference TRBV28 and TRBJ2-4, reads DVKVTQSSRYLVKRTGEKVFLECVQDMDHENMFWYRQDPGLGLRLIYFSYDVKMKEKGDIPEGYSVSREKKERFSLILESASTNQTSMYLCASSLVSGGQGLAKNIQYFGAGTRLSVL.

The rearrangement links TRBV5-1 to TRBJ1-1; D is unclear. Germline CDR1 SGHRS, CDR2 YFSETQ. The CDR3 totals 12 residues. V was trimmed by 4 bases and J by 3 bases, leaving 7 bases between them. The CDR3 spells CASSDRDTEAFF. Written as DNA, the CDR3 is TGCGCCAGCAGCGACCGGGACACTGAAGCTTTCTTT.

The rearrangement joins TRBV6-5 to TRBJ1-2, with D perhaps TRBD1 (5 bases). Germline CDR1 MNHEY, CDR2 SVGAGI. V was clipped by 11 bases and J by 5 bases, with 15 bases between them. The CDR3 totals 12 residues. The CDR3: CAGNRFGYGYTF. The CDR3 region has the DNA TGTGCCGGCAACAGGTTCGGGTATGGCTACACCTTC.

This clone was found once. The rearrangement links TRBV28 to TRBJ2-2, with 12 bases fitting TRBD2. The length of the CDR3 is 16 residues. The V and J ends lost 7 bases and 7 bases, in that order; junction bases with no gene match: 10. Germline V lookup: CDR1 MDHEN, CDR2 SYDVKM. This CDR3 is CASTALGLAGFGELFF. As DNA, the CDR3 is TGTGCCAGCACCGCACTAGGACTAGCGGGATTCGGGGAGCTGTTTTTT.

This clone was recorded once. The chain is built from TRBV15 and TRBJ2-1; TRBD2 is a possible D gene (6 bases). V was trimmed by 6 bases and J by 1 base, leaving 13 bases between them. Germline CDR1 reads LNHNV; CDR2 reads YYDKDF (reference sequence). This CDR3 has 15 amino acids. The CDR3 DNA sequence: TGTGCCACCAGTGAAAGCGGGTCTTCCTACAATGAGCAGTTCTTC. This encodes CATSESGSSYNEQFF.

The V call is TRBV19, the J call TRBJ2-7, with D uncertain. The germline CDR1 and CDR2 sequences are LNHDA and SQIVND (reference sequence). The CDR3 contains 13 residues. V was pared by 5 bases and J by 0 bases, with 8 bases between. CDR3 sequence reads: CASSVASSYEQYF. Written as DNA, the CDR3 is TGTGCCAGTAGTGTTGCGTCCTCCTACGAGCAGTACTTC.

The chain has TRBV28 and TRBJ1-1, with 8 bases matching TRBD1. CDR3 length equals 16 residues. V lost 7 bases and J lost 1; bases outside the gene matches: 11. CDR1 is MDHEN, CDR2 SYDVKM, per germline. The CDR3 nucleotides read TGTGCCAGCATCTCTCCTTCCGGGACAGGGAACACTGAAGCTTTCTTT. Its translation is CASISPSGTGNTEAFF.

The V and J genes are TRBV18 and TRBJ1-1; the match to TRBD1 covers 7 bases. The V gene end was trimmed by 2 bases and the J gene end by 0 bases; junction bases not matched to a gene: 15. Germline lookup yields CDR1 KGHSH and CDR2 LQKENI. The CDR3 loop spans 19 amino acids. CDR3 amino acids: CASSPREASSGTVNTEAFF. CDR3 coding DNA: TGTGCCAGCTCACCAAGGGAAGCGTCCTCCGGGACAGTGAACACTGAAGCTTTCTTT.

The chain employs TRBV28 and TRBJ2-4, with D unclear. V lost 6 bases and J lost 0, with 15 bases in between. The length of the CDR3 is 16 residues. Germline lookup yields CDR1 MDHEN and CDR2 SYDVKM. The CDR3 loop is CASSSQTILAKNIQYF. The CDR3 DNA is TGTGCCAGCAGCTCGCAGACAATCCTAGCCAAAAACATTCAGTACTTC.

This chain uses TRBV7-7 with TRBJ1-2, with D possibly matching TRBD1 (6 bases). CDR3 length equals 16 residues. The V gene lost 2 bases and the J gene lost 7 bases, with 20 bases spanning the gap. The germline gives CDR1 SSHAT, CDR2 FNYEAQ (reference sequence). The CDR3 sequence: CASSLSRRGLATGYTF. In DNA form, the CDR3 reads TGTGCCAGCAGCTTATCCCGCAGGGGCTTAGCCACTGGCTACACCTTC.

The CDR3 protein is CASSPEEGTVSTDTQYF. The CDR3 region has the DNA TGCGCCAGCAGCCCTGAGGAGGGGACAGTGAGCACAGATACGCAGTATTTT. The genes are TRBV4-1 and TRBJ2-3, with a tentative D call TRBD1 (7 bases). Germline lookup yields CDR1 MGHRA and CDR2 YSYEKL. Trimming cost V 4 bases and J 0 bases, with 17 bases left between them. The CDR3 runs to 17 residues.

A single count supports this clone. The chain carries TRBV3-1 (or the pseudogene TRBV3-2) and TRBJ2-2, with TRBD2 matching 8 bases. CDR3 length equals 15 residues. Germline assignment: CDR1 LGHDT and CDR2 YNNKEL (reference sequence). With V trimmed by 4 bases and J by 4 bases, 5 bases remained unmatched. The CDR3 protein is CASSPVSGVTGELFF. CDR3 sequence (DNA): TGTGCCAGCAGCCCAGTTAGCGGGGTCACCGGGGAGCTGTTTTTT.

The rearrangement links TRBV12-5 to TRBJ1-1, with 10 bases lining up with TRBD1. The CDR3 covers 18 residues. The germline gives CDR1 LGHNT, CDR2 FRNRAP. J lost 0 bases, V lost 0 bases, and 7 bases had no gene match. The CDR3: CASGLVRDRGVVNTEAFF. The DNA for the CDR3 is TGTGCTAGTGGTTTGGTACGGGACAGGGGCGTAGTGAACACTGAAGCTTTCTTT.

The chain couples TRBV2 to TRBJ2-3; the match to TRBD2 covers 8 bases. The CDR3 is 14 amino acids. The V and J ends lost 6 bases and 4 bases, in that order; junction bases with no gene match: 6. In germline, CDR1 is SNHLY, CDR2 FYNNEI. The CDR3 nucleotides read TGTGCCAGCAGGCTTAGCGGGGTCGCAGATACGCAGTATTTT. This encodes CASRLSGVADTQYF.

The chain carries TRBV5-1 and TRBJ1-5; 8 bases fit TRBD1. Germline assignment: CDR1 SGHRS and CDR2 YFSETQ. With V trimmed by 4 bases and J by 6 bases, 6 bases remained unmatched. The length of the CDR3 is 14 residues. The CDR3 DNA reads as TGCGCCAGCAGCGCTGGACAGGGCGGTCAGCCCCAGCATTTT. Its translation: CASSAGQGGQPQHF.

The rearrangement joins TRBV19 to TRBJ2-5; 14 positions match TRBD2. The CDR3 extends over 21 amino acids. Germline V gene sequence: CDR1 LNHDA, CDR2 SQIVND (reference sequence). With 3 bases clipped from V and 4 bases from J, the junction kept 19 bases outside the gene matches. The CDR3 sequence: CASSMRTGLAGDHGGGETQYF. CDR3 bases: TGTGCCAGTAGTATGAGAACGGGACTAGCGGGAGACCATGGGGGTGGAGAGACCCAGTACTTC.

With regard to this clone: Other DNA sequences of this sample code for an identical CDR3. The chain uses TRBV12-3 or TRBV12-4 and TRBJ1-2, with D unresolved. The CDR3 spans 12 residues. V was clipped by 3 bases and J by 4 bases, with 6 bases between them. CDR3 residues: CASSLGAYGYTF. The CDR3 nucleotides are TGTGCCAGCAGTTTGGGAGCCTATGGCTACACCTTC.

V is TRBV27 and J is TRBJ1-1; the D gene is possibly TRBD1 (5 bases). In germline, CDR1 is MNHEY, CDR2 SMNVEV (reference sequence). CDR3 size: 15 residues. Between the trimmed V and J ends, which lost 6 bases and 0 bases, there was a span of 14 bases. The CDR3 DNA reads TGTGCCAGCAGCCACGGGGGAGTTTTGAACACTGAAGCTTTCTTT. It encodes CASSHGGVLNTEAFF.

The genes are TRBV5-4 and TRBJ2-1; TRBD1 agrees at 7 bases. Germline-derived CDR1 and CDR2 are SGHNT and YYREEE (reference sequence). Trimming removed 4 bases from V and 3 bases from J; junction bases left unmatched: 13. The CDR3 covers 17 residues. The CDR3 sequence: CASSQLGQVGVYNEQFF. The CDR3 nucleotides read TGTGCCAGCAGCCAATTAGGACAGGTGGGGGTCTACAATGAGCAGTTCTTC.

V usage is TRBV12-3 or TRBV12-4 and J usage is TRBJ1-2; 8 bases match TRBD1. The junction had 4 bases not matched to a gene; V was cut back by 6 bases and J by 4 bases. The CDR3 length is 13 residues. The CDR3 protein is CASSPGTGYGYTF. In DNA form, the CDR3 reads TGTGCCAGCAGCCCTGGGACAGGCTATGGCTACACCTTC.

This chain connects TRBV7-2 to TRBJ2-7; D is unclear. CDR1 and CDR2 (germline): SGHTA, FQGNSA. Trimming left V 2 bases short and J 2 bases short, with 4 bases between. This CDR3 region has 12 residues. The CDR3 loop is CASSLFTYEQYF. CDR3 DNA sequence: TGTGCCAGCAGCTTATTTACCTACGAGCAGTACTTC.

V is TRBV18 and J is TRBJ2-1, with 9 nucleotides matching TRBD2. The germline V gene has CDR1 KGHSH and CDR2 LQKENI. V gave up 2 bases and J gave up 3 bases; unmatched junction bases: 2. The CDR3 runs to 15 residues. For the CDR3, the DNA is TGTGCCAGCTCACCAATGACTAGCGGCTACAATGAGCAGTTCTTC. Amino acid sequence: CASSPMTSGYNEQFF. The full variable domain, its missing parts supplied by reference TRBV18 and TRBJ2-1, is NAGVMQNPRHLVRRRGQEARLRCSPMKGHSHVYWYRQLPEEGLKFMVYLQKENIIDESGMPKERFSAEFPKEGPSILRIQQVVRGDSAAYFCASSPMTSGYNEQFFGPGTRLTVL.

The chain joins TRBV6-6 to TRBJ2-5; 9 nucleotides match TRBD1. CDR1 and CDR2 from the germline V gene are MNHNY and SVGAGI (reference sequence). CDR3 length equals 16 residues. With V trimmed by 2 bases and J by 5 bases, 9 bases remained unmatched. The CDR3: CASSYGDREGVETQYF. The DNA of the CDR3 is TGTGCCAGCAGTTACGGGGACAGGGAAGGAGTCGAGACCCAGTACTTC.

The chain uses TRBV15 and TRBJ2-5; a possible D gene is TRBD2 (6 bases). The germline V and J ends were trimmed by 1 base and 5 bases, with 11 bases remaining between them. This CDR3 contains 14 residues. Per the germline V gene, CDR1 is LNHNV and CDR2 is YYDKDF (reference sequence). CDR3 in amino acids: CATSRVGGIETQYF. The CDR3 region has the DNA TGTGCCACCAGCAGAGTGGGGGGTATTGAGACCCAGTACTTC. The entire variable domain, with the rest obtained from reference TRBV15 and TRBJ2-5, is as follows: DAMVIQNPRYQVTQFGKPVTLSCSQTLNHNVMYWYQQKSSQAPKLLFHYYDKDFNNEADTPDNFQSRRPNTSFCFLDIRSPGLGDTAMYLCATSRVGGIETQYFGPGTRLLVL.

CDR3 coding DNA: TGTGCCAGCACCATGGCGGGGGTTGGGGCCAACGTCCTGACTTTC. It translates to CASTMAGVGANVLTF. The genes are TRBV6-5 and TRBJ2-6; TRBD2 matches 7 bases. CDR1 is MNHEY and CDR2 is SVGAGI in the germline V gene. The ends lost 7 bases at V and 3 bases at J; junction bases unmatched: 6. The CDR3 length is 15 residues.

This clone was observed a handful of times. The genes are TRBV29-1 and TRBJ2-4; D is perhaps TRBD1 (6 bases). The germline gives CDR1 SQVTM, CDR2 ANQGSEA. The V end was cut by 8 bases, the J end by 4 bases, with 15 bases between. This CDR3 spans 13 amino acids. CDR3 DNA sequence: TGCAGCACCCTGGGACAAGCAAAAAACATTCAGTACTTC. Encoded protein: CSTLGQAKNIQYF.